What follows is one T cell receptor (beta chain) and its context. The antigen is undetermined. The data belong to a study of T cells in Graves' hyperthyroidism and ophthalmopathy. The investigators amplified TCR beta CDR3 regions from RNA transcripts. An initial round of RT-PCR targeting the TCR CDR3 relied on the HTBI primer set. TCRdb reprocessed the multiplex PCR reads via MiXCR and lists one record per CDR3 protein. The sample has around 560,000 distinct CDR3 sequences, over 15% seen once; the top ten hold about 17%. General observations from the study: Peripheral blood also featured most of the thyroid clonotypes expanded above 0.001.

The authors deemed Graves' hyperthyroidism stable absent ophthalmopathy progression within 18 months. Sample: blood. This clonotype was obtained from a woman under 30 with Graves' hyperthyroidism.

CDR3: CASSQVQGASSFSNQPQHF. The CDR3 DNA follows: TGTGCCAGCAGCCAAGTCCAGGGGGCTTCCTCCTTTAGCAATCAGCCCCAGCATTTT. The chain combines TRBV4-2 with TRBJ1-5; 8 nucleotides match TRBD1. Germline CDR1 is LGHNA and CDR2 is YNFKEQ. The trim removed 1 base at V and 0 bases at J, leaving 11 bases unmatched. This CDR3 is built from 19 residues.